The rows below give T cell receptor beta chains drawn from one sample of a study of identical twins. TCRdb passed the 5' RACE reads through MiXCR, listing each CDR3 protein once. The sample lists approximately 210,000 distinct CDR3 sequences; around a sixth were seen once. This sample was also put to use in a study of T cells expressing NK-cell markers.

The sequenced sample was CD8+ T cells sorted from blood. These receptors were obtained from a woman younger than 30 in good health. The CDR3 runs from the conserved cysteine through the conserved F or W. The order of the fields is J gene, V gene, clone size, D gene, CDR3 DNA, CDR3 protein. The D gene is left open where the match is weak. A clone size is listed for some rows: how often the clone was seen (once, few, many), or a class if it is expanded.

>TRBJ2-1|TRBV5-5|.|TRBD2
TGTGCCAGCAGCTCCCCGGGTGGGAGGGCCTGGAATGAGCAGTTCTTC
CASSSPGGRAWNEQFF
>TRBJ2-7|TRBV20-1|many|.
TGCAGTGCTAGCCTAGGACTCTCCTACGAGCAGTACTTC
CSASLGLSYEQYF
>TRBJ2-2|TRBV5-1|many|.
TGCGCCTCCGCCGATGGGGGCGGGACCGGGGAGCTGTTTTTT
CASADGGGTGELFF
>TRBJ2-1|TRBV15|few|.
TGTGCCACCAGCACCGTGGGAGGCAATGAGCAGTTCTTC
CATSTVGGNEQFF
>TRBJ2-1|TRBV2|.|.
TGTGCCAGCAGGGCGGTGAACCAGCTCGATGAGCAGTTCTTC
CASRAVNQLDEQFF
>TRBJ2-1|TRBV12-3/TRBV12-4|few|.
TGTGCCAGCAGTTCTTTAGCGTTGGATGAGCAGTTCTTC
CASSSLALDEQFF
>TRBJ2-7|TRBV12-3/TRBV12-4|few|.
TGTGCCAGTTGTGGTGCCCGCGCGCCGGGGGAGCAGTACTTC
CASCGARAPGEQYF
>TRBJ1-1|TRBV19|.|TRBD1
TGTGCCAGTAGTTGGTCTGGGGACAGGGGGCAGTACGCTTTCTTT
CASSWSGDRGQYAFF
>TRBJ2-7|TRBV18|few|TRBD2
TGTGCCAGCTCAGACGGACTAGCTAGGACCTACGAGCAGTACTTC
CASSDGLARTYEQYF
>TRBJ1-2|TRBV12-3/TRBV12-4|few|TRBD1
TGTGCCAGCAGTTTTTGGACAGGGGTTTCTCCCGATGGCTACACCTTC
CASSFWTGVSPDGYTF
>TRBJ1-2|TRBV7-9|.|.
TGTGCCAGCAGCCTCGCGGCCGGTAACTATGGCTACACCTTC
CASSLAAGNYGYTF
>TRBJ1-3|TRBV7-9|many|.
TGTGCCAGCAGCGGTCCAGGGTCTGGAAACACCATATATTTT
CASSGPGSGNTIYF
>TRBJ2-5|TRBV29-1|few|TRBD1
TGCAGCGCTCCGGGACAGGTAGAAGAGACCCAGTACTTC
CSAPGQVEETQYF
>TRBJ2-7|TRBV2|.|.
TGTGCCAGCAGTGACCTGACCTACGAGCAGTACTTC
CASSDLTYEQYF
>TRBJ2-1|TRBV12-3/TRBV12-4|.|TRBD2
TGTGCCAGCAGACCGGGACTAGTCGGGTGGCAGTTCTTC
CASRPGLVGWQFF
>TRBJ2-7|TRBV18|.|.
TGTGCCAGCTCACTGAGAGGGTATTCCTACGAGCAGTACTTC
CASSLRGYSYEQYF
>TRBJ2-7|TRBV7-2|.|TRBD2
TGTGCCAGCAGCTTAGAGCGGGAGATCTACGAGCAGTACTTC
CASSLEREIYEQYF
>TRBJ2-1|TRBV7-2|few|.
TGTGCCAGCAGCTCGTCCTCCGTCCGGGAGTTCTTC
CASSSSSVREFF
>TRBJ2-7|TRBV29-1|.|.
TGCAGCGTGAGGATGGCAGGGCCCTACGAGCAGTACTTC
CSVRMAGPYEQYF
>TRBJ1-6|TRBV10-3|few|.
TGTGCCATCAGTGAGTTCCCATCGAATTCACCCCTCCACTTT
CAISEFPSNSPLHF
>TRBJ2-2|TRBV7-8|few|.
TGTGCCAGCAGCTTAGTAGAGGGGGTGGCCGGGGAGCTGTTTTTT
CASSLVEGVAGELFF
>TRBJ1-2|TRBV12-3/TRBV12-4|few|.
TGTGCCAGCAGTTCCGGGACGTTCAACTATGGCTACACCTTC
CASSSGTFNYGYTF
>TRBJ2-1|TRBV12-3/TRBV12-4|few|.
TGTGCCAGCAGTTTAGTGTTGGAGGGCCATGAGCAGTTCTTC
CASSLVLEGHEQFF
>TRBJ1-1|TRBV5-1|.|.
TGCGCCAGCAGCTCGGCGTATGGGATCACTGAAGCTTTCTTT
CASSSAYGITEAFF
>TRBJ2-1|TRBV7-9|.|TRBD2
TGTGCCAGCAGCCAAGCGGGGGGCGATGAGCAGTTCTTC
CASSQAGGDEQFF
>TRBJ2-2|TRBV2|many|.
TGTGCCAGCCTGGAAGGGACAAGGGGTCCCGGGGAGCTGTTTTTT
CASLEGTRGPGELFF
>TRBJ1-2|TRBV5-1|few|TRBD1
TGCGCCAGCAGCTCAGGACAGGGCGACTATGGCTACACCTTC
CASSSGQGDYGYTF
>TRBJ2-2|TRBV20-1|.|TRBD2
TGCAGTGCCGTAGCGGGCGGGGAGCTGTTTTTT
CSAVAGGELFF
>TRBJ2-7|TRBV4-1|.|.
TGCGCCAGCAGCCAAGTGACCGGCTCCTACGAGCAGTACTTC
CASSQVTGSYEQYF
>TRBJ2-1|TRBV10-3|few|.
TGTGCCGTAGGTGATGAGCAGTTCTTC
CAVGDEQFF
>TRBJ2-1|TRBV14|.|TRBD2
TGTGCCAGCAGCCAAGAGGGACTAGCGGTAAATGAGCAGTTCTTC
CASSQEGLAVNEQFF
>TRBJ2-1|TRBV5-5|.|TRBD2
TGTGCCAGCAGCTTTTGGGAGGGCTCCTACAATGAGCAGTTCTTC
CASSFWEGSYNEQFF